This T cell receptor (beta chain) was captured in a study of monozygotic twins with inflammatory bowel disease (dated by TCRdb to the late 2010s). Background for the entire study: In total, roughly 30 monozygotic twin pairs made up the full study: 19 Danish pairs, all IBD-discordant, plus nine German pairs, of which four were IBD-concordant and five were IBD-discordant. Within discordant pairs, disease-associated traits were sought mainly by comparing IBD patients with their genetically identical healthy co-twins. Each individual had, on average, about 151 000 unique TCRalpha sequences and 181 000 unique TCRbeta sequences available for analysis.

The study at large found these results: No single strong signal or clonotype linked to IBD turned up in the results, so the idea that one exists was not supported. Repertoire similarity did not differ between concordant and discordant twins, possibly due to limited statistical power. A decrease in TCRbeta repertoire diversity, as measured by inverse Simpson index, was observed in IBD patients compared with their healthy co-twins. Different T cell subtypes could not be distinguished in the analysis. Differing immunosuppressive treatments among patients may have added background noise and inter-individual variability to the repertoires. Compared with healthy twins, IBD patients shared fewer clonotypes with other individuals, and the difference was most pronounced in patients with signs of disease activity.

The germline V gene (reference sequence) provides CDR1 DFQATT and CDR2 SNEGSKA. The CDR3, cysteine through phenylalanine, is 15 amino acids long. DNA is not on record. Comment on this clonotype: Its recognized antigen is unknown.

Libraries were constructed by 5' RACE. The input for every TCR library was around 3,600 ng of total RNA. For each sample, cDNA synthesis with SMARTScribe reverse transcriptase was split into eight separate reactions. During cDNA synthesis, unique molecular identifiers containing a 6-nucleotide sample barcode were introduced by template switching. Amplification of TCRalpha and TCRbeta cDNA involved two nested PCRs of roughly 17 and 9 cycles, and each PCR was followed by bead purification. Before amplification, the cDNA was treated with uracil DNA-glycosylase and purified using the QIAquick PCR purification kit. The second PCR added Illumina TruSeq-compatible adapters along with sample-specific barcodes. Library quality and concentration were assessed using TapeStation and Qubit, and approximately 5 ng of each library was pooled. The pooled libraries were sequenced with 2 x 100 bp reads and custom sequencing primers on an Illumina HiSeq2500 single-index Rapid Run. In the original analysis: MiGEC version 1.2.6 was used for UMI-based consensus assembly, which corrected PCR and sequencing errors. MiXCR version 2.1.1 was used to carry out V(D)J alignment, clonotype assembly and CDR3 extraction. Normalisation of gene usage, clonotype sharing and MAIT/NKT TCR abundance was achieved by analysing the top 1000, 10 000 and 20 000 clonotypes per sample. After downsampling to 27 000 UMIs, diversity was calculated as the inverse Simpson index using the vegan R package. Paired Mann-Whitney U tests were applied to discordant twin pairs, with Benjamini-Hochberg correction for multiple testing. TCRdb reprocessed the reads and lists each CDR3 protein sequence as a single entry, with no DNA. TCRdb assigned the V and J calls; the authors' analysis was not used. The data table for this sample lists 420,000 or so distinct CDR3 sequences. The leading ten clones occupy around 2.5% of the sample.

From each donor, an approximately 2.4 ml peripheral blood sample was collected into PAXgene tubes and kept at -80 degrees C. Without T cell sorting, total RNA was isolated from whole blood using the PAXgene blood miRNA kit on an automated QIAcube. Peripheral blood from monozygotic twin pairs, either concordant or discordant for inflammatory bowel disease, underwent deep TCRalpha and TCRbeta repertoire profiling that used unique molecular barcoding. Smoking habits were recorded for all twin pairs, and each individual was classified as a current, former or never smoker. This receptor was taken from a human donor with ulcerative colitis or Crohn's disease, or a healthy co-twin of an affected twin (not recorded which). The chain employs TRBV20-1 and TRBJ2-4; TCRdb designates TRBD2, a call that cannot be tested without DNA. The sample consisted of blood. The CDR3 region reads CSANLAGAPRGIQYF.